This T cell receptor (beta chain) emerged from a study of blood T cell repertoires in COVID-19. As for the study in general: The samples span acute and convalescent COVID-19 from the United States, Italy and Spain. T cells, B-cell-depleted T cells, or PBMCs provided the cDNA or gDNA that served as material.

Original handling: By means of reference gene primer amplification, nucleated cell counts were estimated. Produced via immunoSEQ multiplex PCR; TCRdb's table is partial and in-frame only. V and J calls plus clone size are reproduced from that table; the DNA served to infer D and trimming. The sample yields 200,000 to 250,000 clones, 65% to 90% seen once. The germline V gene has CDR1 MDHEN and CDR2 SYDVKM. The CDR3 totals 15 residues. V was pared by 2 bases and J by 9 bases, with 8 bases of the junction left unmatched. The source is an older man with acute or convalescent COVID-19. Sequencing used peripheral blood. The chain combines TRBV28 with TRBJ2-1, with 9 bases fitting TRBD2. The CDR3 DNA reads TGTGCCAGCAGTTTAAGCATAGCGGGAGCAGCTGAGCAGTTCTTC. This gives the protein CASSLSIAGAAEQFF.